Listed below are T cell receptor beta chains from one sample, sequenced in a study of blood T cell repertoires in COVID-19. This table comes from immunoSEQ multiplex PCR, and its TCRdb copy is limited to in-frame clones, with some not included. This sample has tens of thousands of clones, with 82% found just once. The specimen was peripheral blood. The receptors stem from a human donor with acute or convalescent COVID-19. The donor label of this sample is uncertain. CDR3s include the opening cysteine and the closing phenylalanine or tryptophan.

v_call,cdr3_aa
TRBV28,CASRPSSGGDYNEQFF
TRBV11-3,CASSSQGGTEAFF
TRBV2,CASSEVEGAFF
TRBV2,CASSRSGGPQETQYF
TRBV24-1,CATSDFRASGELDYNEQFF
TRBV11-3,CASSIYTDTQYF
TRBV28,CASSGQGNYGYTF
TRBV7-2,CASSLLSGITGDEQFF
TRBV12-5,CASGPPGGNYGYTF
TRBV18,CASSPGLAGGQGEQFF
TRBV11-2,CASSQGSGTGYGYTF
TRBV19,CASSTIWTGDRLNQPQHF
TRBV18,CASSPLLEAETQYF
TRBV10-3,CAISDPQGRIIGELFF
TRBV27,CASSLQGEDTQYF
TRBV11-3,CASSYHRGANVLTF
TRBV30,CAWSVQRYEQFF